Listed below are T cell receptor beta chains from one sample, sequenced in a study of OX40 agonist ivuxolimab in advanced cancers. TCRdb's table, derived via immunoSEQ multiplex PCR, lists solely in-frame clones and lacks some. The repertoire consists of 70,000 or so clones, with about 82% occurring once and the leading ten covering around 0.96%. The material was CD4+ or CD8+ T cells sorted from blood, obtained in a trial of the OX40 agonist ivuxolimab. These receptors were obtained from an adult with an advanced solid tumor such as melanoma, head and neck, liver or kidney cancer. Each CDR3 is given with its conserved first and last residue. D genes are given only for firm matches. Rows give clone size only sometimes, using once, few, many, or a class for an expanded clone.

D	size	V	J	DNA	CDR3
-	-	TRBV6-5	TRBJ2-1	TGTGCCAGCAGTATCACGGAGAGCTCCTACAATGAGCAGTTCTTC	CASSITESSYNEQFF
-	-	TRBV5-1	TRBJ2-5	TGCGCCAGCAGCTTCACCGTATTTACAGAGACCCAGTACTTC	CASSFTVFTETQYF
-	-	TRBV21-1	TRBJ2-7	TGTGCCAGCACCACTGACCAGGGAGCCTACGAGCAGTACTTC	CASTTDQGAYEQYF
-	-	TRBV2	TRBJ1-5	TGTGCCAGCAGTGAAGGGAGGGGACATCAGCCCCAGCATTTT	CASSEGRGHQPQHF
TRBD1	few	TRBV10-3	TRBJ1-5	TGTGCCATCGGGCAGGGGGATCAGCCCCAGCATTTT	CAIGQGDQPQHF
TRBD1	once	TRBV5-1	TRBJ2-7	TGCGCCAGCAGCTTAGGACAGGGGGCAGCGGAGCAGTACTTC	CASSLGQGAAEQYF
-	-	TRBV25-1	TRBJ1-5	TGTGCCAGCAGTGACCCGGGGGAACCCCAGCATTTT	CASSDPGEPQHF
-	-	TRBV7-8	TRBJ2-2	TGTGCCAGCAGCTTAAAGGGGAACGGGGAGCTGTTTTTT	CASSLKGNGELFF
TRBD1	few	TRBV19	TRBJ2-7	TGTGCCAGTACCATCGGACCCGGGACAGACACCTACGAGCAGTACTTC	CASTIGPGTDTYEQYF
-	once	TRBV10-3	TRBJ2-7	TGTGCCATTGGTGACAGACCCTACGAGCAGTACTTC	CAIGDRPYEQYF
-	-	TRBV4-1	TRBJ1-3	TGCGCCAGCAGCCAAGGAAGGGCGGCTGGAAACACCATATATTTT	CASSQGRAAGNTIYF
-	-	TRBV27	TRBJ1-5	TGTGCCAGCAGGACCAGGAGCAATCAGCCCCAGCATTTT	CASRTRSNQPQHF
-	few	TRBV14	TRBJ1-1	TGTGCCAGCAGCCAATCTTCGAACACTGAAGCTTTCTTT	CASSQSSNTEAFF
TRBD1	-	TRBV7-9	TRBJ2-3	TGTGCCAGCATCCCGGGACAGGGTTTCACAGATACGCAGTATTTT	CASIPGQGFTDTQYF
TRBD2	-	TRBV5-5	TRBJ2-4	TGTGCCAGCAGGGCGGGGGTCAAAAACATTCAGTACTTC	CASRAGVKNIQYF
TRBD2	few	TRBV5-1	TRBJ2-3	TGCGCCAGCAGCTTGGCCTCGAGCGGGGGGGTAACAGATACGCAGTATTTT	CASSLASSGGVTDTQYF
TRBD1	-	TRBV11-2	TRBJ2-1	TGTGCCAGCAGCTCGGGACAGGGGGCCTACAATGAGCAGTTCTTC	CASSSGQGAYNEQFF
-	once	TRBV7-2	TRBJ2-3	TGTGCCAGCAGCTTTTACGGGGAAGATACGCAGTATTTT	CASSFYGEDTQYF
-	-	TRBV6-1	TRBJ2-7	TGTGCCAGCAGTGAAGCTCGGGGGGCTCGCTCCTACGAGCAGTACTTC	CASSEARGARSYEQYF
-	-	TRBV5-1	TRBJ1-6	TGCGCCAGCAGCGAACAGGGTTTGTATAATTCACCCCTCCACTTT	CASSEQGLYNSPLHF
TRBD1	once	TRBV7-9	TRBJ2-5	TGTGCCAGCAGCTTAGAGAGGGGGCGTGAGACCCAGTACTTC	CASSLERGRETQYF
-	-	TRBV13	TRBJ2-5	TGTGCCAGCAGCCCATTCCCCTCCAAGACCCAGTACTTC	CASSPFPSKTQYF
TRBD1	few	TRBV19	TRBJ1-2	TGTGCCAGTCACCCTGGGACAGGGAACTATGGCTACACCTTC	CASHPGTGNYGYTF
TRBD1	-	TRBV5-6	TRBJ2-7	TGTGCCAGCAGCACCCCCGGGACAGGGGCCTACGAGCAGTACTTC	CASSTPGTGAYEQYF
-	-	TRBV7-2	TRBJ2-7	TGTGCCAGCAGCGTAGAGACCCTAAGTTACGAGCAGTACTTC	CASSVETLSYEQYF
-	once	TRBV5-4	TRBJ2-3	TGTGCCAGCAGCTCGGATGTCCGGCAGGGTGGCACAGATACGCAGTATTTT	CASSSDVRQGGTDTQYF
-	-	TRBV7-8	TRBJ2-1	TGTGCCAGCAGCTTAAGGGCTGAAACTCGCTACAATGAGCAGTTCTTC	CASSLRAETRYNEQFF
TRBD1	-	TRBV19	TRBJ1-5	TGTGCCAGTATCCAAACAGGGGGCGATCAGCCCCAGCATTTT	CASIQTGGDQPQHF
-	-	TRBV7-9	TRBJ2-7	TGTGCCAGCAGCTTAGTGGGACTTCTCTCCTACGAGCAGTACTTC	CASSLVGLLSYEQYF
-	-	TRBV30	TRBJ1-2	TGTGCCTGGAGCCCCTGGTTAGAGGGTGGCTACACCTTC	CAWSPWLEGGYTF
TRBD1	-	TRBV4-2	TRBJ1-4	TGTGCCAGCAGCCAAGACCACGGGACAGGGAATGGAAAACTGTTTTTT	CASSQDHGTGNGKLFF
-	-	TRBV21-1	TRBJ2-7	TGTGCCAGCAGCAAAGTTGGGGACAGGGGAGCACAACGAGCTCGGTTGAAGTACTTC	CASSKVGDRGAQRARLKYF
TRBD1	-	TRBV7-2	TRBJ1-1	TGTGCCAGCAGCTCGGACAGGTCGCGCACTGAAGCTTTCTTT	CASSSDRSRTEAFF
-	-	TRBV6-5	TRBJ1-1	TGTGCCAGCAGTTACATTTCAGGGACCAGGGACACTGAAGCTTTCTTT	CASSYISGTRDTEAFF
-	-	TRBV18	TRBJ2-7	TGTGCCAGCTCGCCAGACACCCCGAGCTCCTACGAGCAGTACTTC	CASSPDTPSSYEQYF
TRBD2	once	TRBV7-2	TRBJ2-7	TGTGCCAGCAGCCCCCAGGGCGGGGGGCCCTACGAGCAGTACTTC	CASSPQGGGPYEQYF
TRBD1	-	TRBV5-4	TRBJ1-4	TGTGCCAGCAGCGGTGATACAGGGGGCGGTTTTGAAAAACTGTTTTTT	CASSGDTGGGFEKLFF
-	-	TRBV7-2	TRBJ1-2	TGTGCCAGCAGCCACCCCGGCCGATCAGATACTACATTC	CASSHPGRSDTTF
-	-	TRBV7-2	TRBJ2-5	TGTGCCAGCAGCTTATACGGGCAGGTCGGGGAGACCCAGTACTTC	CASSLYGQVGETQYF
-	-	TRBV2	TRBJ1-3	TGTGCCAGCACGATTGGGCAGGGCCGGAACACCATATATTTT	CASTIGQGRNTIYF
-	-	TRBV25-1	TRBJ2-3	TGTGCCAGCCAGTGGCCGGGCGCAGATACGCAGTATTTT	CASQWPGADTQYF
TRBD2	-	TRBV7-2	TRBJ2-7	TGTGCCAGCAGCTTAGGCGGACTAGTCGACCCCGAGCAGTACTTC	CASSLGGLVDPEQYF
TRBD1	-	TRBV5-4	TRBJ2-3	TGTGCCAGCAGCTTTAGGACAGGGGGAGATACGCAGTATTTT	CASSFRTGGDTQYF
TRBD1	few	TRBV4-1	TRBJ1-6	TGCGCCAGCGGACAGGGGGAGGTTTCACCCCTCCACTTT	CASGQGEVSPLHF
-	-	TRBV27	TRBJ2-6	TGTGCCAGCAGTTTATCAAGCTCTGGGGCCAACGTCCTGACTTTC	CASSLSSSGANVLTF
-	few	TRBV4-2	TRBJ2-7	TGTGCCAGCAGTCAGAAGGGGCTAGCAGGTGAGCAGTACTTC	CASSQKGLAGEQYF
-	-	TRBV6-4	TRBJ2-3	TGTGCCAGCAGGAGGGACACCGGCACAGATACGCAGTATTTT	CASRRDTGTDTQYF
-	-	TRBV7-6	TRBJ2-5	TGTGCCAGCAGCTTAGAGGTTCAAGAGACCCAGTACTTC	CASSLEVQETQYF
TRBD1	-	TRBV5-1	TRBJ1-6	TGCGCCAGCAGAGCCGGGGGAGGGGGACAGGGGAGCTCACCCCTCCACTTT	CASRAGGGGQGSSPLHF
TRBD2	-	TRBV10-3	TRBJ2-7	TGTGCCATCAGTCCCAGCGGGACCTACGAGCAGTACTTC	CAISPSGTYEQYF
TRBD2	-	TRBV2	TRBJ2-5	TGTGCCAGCAGCGCACTAGCGGGGGGCCAAGAGACCCAGTACTTC	CASSALAGGQETQYF
-	-	TRBV29-1	TRBJ1-2	TGCAGCGCTGGACAGAACTATGGCTACACCTTC	CSAGQNYGYTF
TRBD2	-	TRBV2	TRBJ2-6	TGTGCCAGCAGTCGCACGACTAGCGGTGGGGCCAACGTCCTGACTTTC	CASSRTTSGGANVLTF
TRBD1	-	TRBV6-1	TRBJ1-6	TGTGCCAGCAGTGAAAGGGGGGACAGGGGCTTACGGAATTCACCCCTCCACTTT	CASSERGDRGLRNSPLHF
TRBD1	-	TRBV9	TRBJ1-4	TGTGCCAGCAGCAGACAGGGGACTAATGAAAAACTGTTTTTT	CASSRQGTNEKLFF